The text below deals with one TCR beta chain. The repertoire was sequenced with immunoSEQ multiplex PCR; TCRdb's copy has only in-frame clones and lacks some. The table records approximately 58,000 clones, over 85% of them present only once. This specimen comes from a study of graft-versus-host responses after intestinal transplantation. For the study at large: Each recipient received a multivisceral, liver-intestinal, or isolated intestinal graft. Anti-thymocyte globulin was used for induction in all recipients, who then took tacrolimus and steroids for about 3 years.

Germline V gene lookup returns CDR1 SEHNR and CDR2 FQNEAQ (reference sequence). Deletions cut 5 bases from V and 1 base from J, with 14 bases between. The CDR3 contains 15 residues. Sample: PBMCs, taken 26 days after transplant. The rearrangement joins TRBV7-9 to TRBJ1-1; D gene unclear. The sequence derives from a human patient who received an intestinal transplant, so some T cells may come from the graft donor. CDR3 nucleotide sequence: TGTGCCAGCAGCCCCTATGAGGGCCCGAACACTGAAGCTTTCTTT. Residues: CASSPYEGPNTEAFF.